These 16 T cell receptor beta chains were all obtained from the same sample, sequenced in a study of CD8+ T cells in alopecia areata. It was cDNA, reverse transcribed from extracted RNA, that served as the sequencing template. Only in-frame clones appear in the TCRdb table, and some are missing; sequencing was by immunoSEQ multiplex PCR. The data contain 150,000 or so clones, roughly 50% of them seen just once; the ten biggest clones take up more than 15%. Documented treatment: oral pan-JAK inhibitor, 5-10 mg twice daily. Sequencing used CD4+ T cells sorted from blood, obtained at roughly week 55, from a patient treated with tofacitinib. These receptors originate from a human donor with alopecia areata.

The chain recombines TRBV2 with TRBJ2-7; D gene uncertain. Germline-derived CDR1 and CDR2 are SNHLY and FYNNEI. The CDR3 is 12 amino acids. V lost 4 bases to trimming and J lost 2 bases, with 6 bases between them. The CDR3 loop is CASSAQTYEQYF. CDR3 nucleotide sequence: TGTGCCAGCAGTGCCCAGACCTACGAGCAGTACTTC. Together with reference TRBV2 and TRBJ2-7, the CDR3 gives the full variable domain: EPEVTQTPSHQVTQMGQEVILRCVPISNHLYFYWYRQILGQKVEFLVSFYNNEISEKSEIFDDQFSVERPDGSNFTLKIRSTKLEDSAMYFCASSAQTYEQYFGPGTRLTVT.

This clone was detected only a few times. The V and J genes are TRBV30 and TRBJ2-3; D gene ambiguous. Per germline, CDR1 GTSNPN and CDR2 SVGIG (reference sequence). V lost 2 bases to trimming and J lost 2 bases, with 5 bases between them. The CDR3 has 12 residues. The CDR3 region has the DNA TGTGCCTGGAGTCCCATCACAGATACGCAGTATTTT. Protein: CAWSPITDTQYF.

Written as DNA, the CDR3 is TGTGCCAGCAGCTCCTCCACCCCTAACTATGGCTACACCTTC. This codes for CASSSSTPNYGYTF. The chain combines TRBV7-9 with TRBJ1-2; D is ambiguous. The V gene's germline CDR1 is SEHNR and CDR2 FQNEAQ (reference sequence). CDR3 length: 14 residues. Between the trimmed V and J ends, which lost 4 bases and 0 bases, there was a span of 9 bases.

This chain joins TRBV18 and TRBJ1-5; the D is unclear. The ends were cut back, 4 bases at V and 5 bases at J, with 9 bases in the middle. Germline V CDR1 and CDR2: KGHSH, LQKENI. CDR3 length: 13 amino acids. The CDR3 here is CASSREADQPQHF. CDR3 DNA: TGTGCCAGCTCACGGGAGGCAGATCAGCCCCAGCATTTT. Complete variable domain (other parts from reference TRBV18 and TRBJ1-5): NAGVMQNPRHLVRRRGQEARLRCSPMKGHSHVYWYRQLPEEGLKFMVYLQKENIIDESGMPKERFSAEFPKEGPSILRIQQVVRGDSAAYFCASSREADQPQHFGDGTRLSIL.

J is TRBJ2-5 and V is TRBV6-5, with D unresolved. This CDR3 has 16 residues. Trimming stripped 0 bases from V and 4 bases from J, with 15 bases between. Germline V CDR1 and CDR2: MNHEY, SVGAGI. The CDR3: CASSYSGKGLGETQYF. In nucleotides, the CDR3 is TGTGCCAGCAGTTACTCGGGTAAAGGGCTCGGAGAGACCCAGTACTTC.

The V gene is TRBV5-1, the J gene TRBJ1-2; possible D gene TRBD1, 5 bases. This CDR3 is 14 amino acids long. Germline CDR1 and CDR2: SGHRS and YFSETQ. V lost 0 bases and J 8 bases, leaving 14 bases between the germline ends. CDR3: CASSLDAGPWGYTF. The CDR3 DNA follows: TGCGCCAGCAGCTTGGACGCGGGGCCATGGGGCTACACCTTC.

The sample holds a few counts of this clone. The chain uses TRBV6-5 and TRBJ2-1; D possibly corresponds to TRBD1 (6 bases). CDR3 length: 14 amino acids. The germline V and J ends were trimmed by 8 bases and 3 bases, with 14 bases remaining between them. Germline lookup yields CDR1 MNHEY and CDR2 SVGAGI. The CDR3 DNA follows: TGTGCCAGCGGTGGACAGACTGTCTACAATGAGCAGTTCTTC. Amino acids: CASGGQTVYNEQFF.

This rearrangement joins TRBV25-1 to TRBJ2-1, with 12 bases that match TRBD2. This CDR3 is 15 amino acids long. J gave up 3 bases and V 4 bases, and 1 base lay outside the gene matches. Germline loops: CDR1 MGHDK, CDR2 SYGVNS. CDR3 sequence: CASSAGLAGYNEQFF. The CDR3 DNA sequence: TGTGCCAGCAGTGCGGGACTAGCGGGCTACAATGAGCAGTTCTTC. The complete variable domain, with remaining parts taken from reference TRBV25-1 and TRBJ2-1, reads EADIYQTPRYLVIGTGKKITLECSQTMGHDKMYWYQQDPGMELHLIHYSYGVNSTEKGDLSSESTVSRIRTEHFPLTLESARPSHTSQYLCASSAGLAGYNEQFFGPGTRLTVL.

V usage is TRBV19 and J usage is TRBJ1-5; 7 nucleotides align to TRBD1. This CDR3 has 14 amino acids. Germline CDR1 LNHDA, CDR2 SQIVND (reference sequence). V shed 9 bases and J 6 bases; nucleotides not matched to a gene: 11. The CDR3 loop is CASLGQAGSQPQHF. The CDR3 nucleotides read TGTGCCAGCCTCGGACAGGCTGGTAGTCAGCCCCAGCATTTT.

This clone was found once. This sequence joins TRBV25-1 and TRBJ2-5; 11 bases match TRBD2. V lost 7 bases and J lost 5; bases outside the gene matches: 9. Germline-derived CDR1 and CDR2 are MGHDK and SYGVNS. This CDR3 region has 15 residues. The CDR3 region is CASMISGGATETQYF. CDR3 coding DNA: TGTGCCAGCATGATTAGCGGGGGGGCCACGGAGACCCAGTACTTC.

CDR3 coding DNA: TGTGCCAGCAGCTCGGCCCAGAACACTGAAGCTTTCTTT. Amino acids: CASSSAQNTEAFF. This sequence joins TRBV11-2 and TRBJ1-1; D gene ambiguous. The V end lost 4 bases, the J end lost 1 base, and 7 bases lay between the germline ends. This CDR3 is 13 amino acids long. Germline V gene data show CDR1 as SGHAT and CDR2 as FQNNGV.

This chain joins TRBV10-3 and TRBJ2-2, with a possible D match to TRBD1 (5 bases). Germline V gives CDR1 ENHRY, CDR2 SYGVKD. V dropped 3 bases and J dropped 4 bases, with 9 bases sitting between them. This CDR3 is 14 amino acids long. The CDR3 DNA sequence: TGTGCCATCAGTGACAGGGTTTTCACCGGGGAGCTGTTTTTT. The encoded protein is CAISDRVFTGELFF.

The chain joins TRBV5-6 to TRBJ2-1; D not certain. CDR1 is SGHDT and CDR2 is YYEEEE in the germline V gene. This CDR3 region has 11 residues. V was shortened by 0 bases and J by 9 bases, with 4 bases between the two germline ends. The CDR3 DNA reads TGTGCCAGCAGCTTGGTCGGTGAGCAGTTCTTC. Amino acids: CASSLVGEQFF.

The chain is built from TRBV20-1 and TRBJ1-2; D is ambiguous. Looked up from germline, CDR1 is DFQATT and CDR2 is SNEGSKA (reference sequence). Trimming left V 5 bases short and J 6 bases short, with 7 bases between. The CDR3 runs 10 residues. The CDR3 DNA is TGCAGTGCTCAATTCGATGGCTACACCTTC. Its translation: CSAQFDGYTF.

This clone was observed a few times. The gene calls are TRBV7-8 and TRBJ2-7, with a possible D match to TRBD2 (6 bases). The germline CDR1 and CDR2 sequences are SGHVS and FQNEAQ. The CDR3 has 13 residues. The V end lost 5 bases, the J end lost 1 base, and 9 bases lay between the germline ends. Written as DNA, the CDR3 is TGTGCCAGCAGCCCCCGGGGGTCCTACGAGCAGTACTTC. It is translated as CASSPRGSYEQYF.

This chain joins TRBV29-1 and TRBJ2-3; D ambiguous. Per germline, CDR1 SQVTM and CDR2 ANQGSEA. The CDR3 runs 15 residues. The germline V and J ends were trimmed by 4 bases and 2 bases, with 16 bases remaining between them. CDR3 in amino acids: CSVVVYFGPTDTQYF. CDR3 DNA: TGCAGCGTTGTTGTCTACTTTGGGCCCACAGATACGCAGTATTTT.